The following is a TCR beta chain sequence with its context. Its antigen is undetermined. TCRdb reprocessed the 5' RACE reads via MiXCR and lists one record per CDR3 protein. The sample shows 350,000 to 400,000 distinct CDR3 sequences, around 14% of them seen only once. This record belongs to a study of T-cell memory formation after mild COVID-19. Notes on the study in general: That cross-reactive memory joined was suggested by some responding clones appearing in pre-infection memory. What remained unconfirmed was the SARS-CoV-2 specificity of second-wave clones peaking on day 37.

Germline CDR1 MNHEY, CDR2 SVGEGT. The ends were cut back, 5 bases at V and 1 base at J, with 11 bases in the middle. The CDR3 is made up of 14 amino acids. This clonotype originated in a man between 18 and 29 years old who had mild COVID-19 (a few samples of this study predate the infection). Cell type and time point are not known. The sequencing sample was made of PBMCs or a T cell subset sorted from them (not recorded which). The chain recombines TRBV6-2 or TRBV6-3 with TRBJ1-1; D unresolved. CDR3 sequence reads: CASSGFKGNTEAFF. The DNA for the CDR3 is TGTGCCAGCAGTGGTTTTAAGGGGAACACTGAAGCTTTCTTT.